This T cell receptor beta chain appears in the sequencing data of a study of cytomegalovirus exposure and HLA in healthy donors. V gave up 1 base and J gave up 0 bases; unmatched junction bases: 3. Germline assignment: CDR1 LGHNA and CDR2 YNFKEQ. There are 16 residues in the CDR3. This table comes from immunoSEQ multiplex PCR, and its TCRdb copy is limited to in-frame clones, with some not included. The sample records over 200,000 clones, around 91% being singletons. The sequenced sample consisted of PBMCs. The rearrangement joins TRBV4-2 to TRBJ2-5; 9 bases fit TRBD2. The TCR was taken from a woman aged 25 to 39 in good health and CMV-seronegative. The CDR3 reads CASSQAASGNQETQYF. CDR3 coding DNA: TGTGCCAGCAGCCAAGCGGCTAGCGGGAACCAAGAGACCCAGTACTTC.